Following are 17 T cell receptor beta chains from one sample sequenced in a study of blood T cells in healthy people across ages. Through a sample-barcoded 5' primer and a J-beta primer mix, a second PCR was run for 7 to 11 cycles. In TCRdb, the 5' RACE reads were re-called with MiXCR into one record per CDR3 protein. The sample consists of roughly 800,000 distinct CDR3 sequences, 35% to 40% of them appearing once. Sample: blood. These TCRs come from a man younger than 30 in good health.

The chain couples TRBV20-1 to TRBJ1-6; 8 bases map to TRBD1. The V gene end was trimmed by 6 bases and the J gene end by 6 bases; junction bases not matched to a gene: 10. Germline assignment: CDR1 DFQATT and CDR2 SNEGSKA (reference sequence). This CDR3 is 15 amino acids long. The CDR3 sequence: CSADQGQGGNSPLHF. CDR3 sequence (DNA): TGCAGTGCCGACCAAGGACAGGGTGGTAATTCACCCCTCCACTTT.

In its sample, this clonotype was seen a few times. This chain joins TRBV4-2 and TRBJ1-1; D possibly corresponds to TRBD1 (5 bases). The CDR3 covers 16 residues. The germline CDR1 and CDR2 sequences are LGHNA and YNFKEQ. Trimming pared 0 bases from V and 3 bases from J, leaving 14 bases between. The CDR3 nucleotides read TGTGCCAGCAGCCAAGAGGGGGAGGCTAGGGACACTGAAGCTTTCTTT. It translates to CASSQEGEARDTEAFF.

This clonotype was seen more than once but under ten times. The rearrangement uses TRBV12-3 or TRBV12-4 and TRBJ1-4; 10 bases are shared with TRBD1. Trimming at V came to 5 bases and at J to 4 bases, leaving 4 bases not matched to a gene. The CDR3 is 15 amino acids. The CDR3 DNA reads TGTGCCAGCAGTCAAGGGACAGGGGTTAATGAAAAACTGTTTTTT. Translated, it gives CASSQGTGVNEKLFF.

Ten or more counts support this clonotype. The CDR3 loop is CAISEGSYIYGYTF. In nucleotides, the CDR3 is TGTGCCATCAGTGAAGGGAGTTACATCTATGGCTACACCTTC. The chain links TRBV10-3 to TRBJ1-2, with D unresolved. CDR1 is ENHRY, CDR2 SYGVKD, per germline. CDR3 length: 14 amino acids. The V and J ends lost 3 bases and 4 bases respectively, with 12 bases between them.

The CDR3 DNA reads as TGTGCCAGCAGCTTATTAGATATAGTCGGAGATGAGCAGTACTTC. Its translation: CASSLLDIVGDEQYF. The rearrangement uses TRBV11-1 and TRBJ2-7, with unresolved D. V was cut by 2 bases and J by 7 bases, with 18 bases left in between. The CDR3 loop spans 15 amino acids. Germline CDR1 and CDR2: SGHAT and FQDESV (reference sequence).

The chain links TRBV6-5 to TRBJ2-5; 12 positions match TRBD2. With the DNA end fitting TRBJ2-7 better, the J assignment may be wrong. In germline, CDR1 is MNHEY, CDR2 SVGAGI. The CDR3 contains 15 residues. In nucleotides, the CDR3 is TGTGCCAGCAGTTACTCCCTAGCGGGAGGGTACGAGCAGTACTTC. It codes for CASSYSLAGGYEQYF.

The CDR3 loop is CSARGGGAALNIQYF. DNA of the CDR3: TGCAGTGCTAGAGGGGGGGGAGCAGCTTTAAACATTCAGTACTTC. J is TRBJ2-4 and V is TRBV20-1, with 7 bases fitting TRBD2. Germline-derived CDR1 and CDR2 are DFQATT and SNEGSKA (reference sequence). Trimming cost V 1 base and J 6 bases; bases outside gene matches: 9. The CDR3 contains 15 residues.

V and J are TRBV7-2 and TRBJ2-1; no firm D call. V was clipped by 0 bases and J by 6 bases, with 9 bases between them. Germline values: CDR1 SGHTA, CDR2 FQGNSA. The CDR3 length is 14 residues. The CDR3 here is CASSLADRPNEQFF. The CDR3 DNA is TGTGCCAGCAGCTTAGCCGACCGACCCAATGAGCAGTTCTTC.

The CDR3 coding sequence is TGTGCCAGCAGCCAAGATTGGTCGGGCCGATCCTACGAGCAGTACTTC. It encodes CASSQDWSGRSYEQYF. This rearrangement joins TRBV3-1 to TRBJ2-7; no clear D. Trimming removed 0 bases from V and 1 base from J, with 13 bases in between. The CDR3 loop spans 16 amino acids. In germline, CDR1 is LGHDT, CDR2 YNNKEL (reference sequence).

This clonotype was seen a few times. The chain is built from TRBV28 and TRBJ1-1, with TRBD1 as a possible D gene (5 bases). The CDR3 is 14 residues long. V was trimmed by 3 bases and J by 3 bases, leaving 11 bases between them. CDR1 is MDHEN and CDR2 is SYDVKM in the germline V gene. In DNA, the CDR3 is TGTGCCAGCAGTTTGATGGGGGGACACACTGAAGCTTTCTTT. The encoded protein is CASSLMGGHTEAFF.

This chain uses TRBV20-1 with TRBJ1-3, with a weak D call TRBD1 (6 bases). CDR1 is DFQATT, CDR2 SNEGSKA, per germline (reference sequence). V lost 1 base and J 2 bases, leaving 15 bases between the germline ends. The CDR3 covers 16 residues. CDR3 in amino acids: CSARVVARGAGNTIYF. CDR3 DNA: TGCAGTGCTAGAGTAGTAGCCAGGGGCGCTGGAAACACCATATATTTT.

The chain links TRBV7-2 to TRBJ2-3, with D tentatively TRBD2 (6 bases). The CDR3 extends over 15 amino acids. Germline values: CDR1 SGHTA, CDR2 FQGNSA. Trimming shortened V by 6 bases and J by 2 bases, and 15 bases separated the two germline ends. The CDR3 nucleotides read TGTGCCAGCAGGGGCGTTAGCGGATTCACAGATACGCAGTATTTT. It is translated as CASRGVSGFTDTQYF.

CDR3 region: CASSLVGTRGTEAFF. In nucleotides, the CDR3 is TGTGCCAGCAGTTTAGTGGGTACTCGGGGCACTGAAGCTTTCTTT. J is TRBJ1-1 and V is TRBV12-3 or TRBV12-4; the D is unclear. CDR3 size: 15 residues. Trimming shortened V by 1 base and J by 4 bases, and 13 bases separated the two germline ends.

This chain links TRBV7-9 with TRBJ2-1, with 8 bases identical to TRBD2. V lost 5 bases, J lost 3 bases, and 9 bases stayed unmatched. This CDR3 is built from 16 residues. Germline CDR1 and CDR2: SEHNR and FQNEAQ (reference sequence). The CDR3 sequence: CASSPGAGGFYNEQFF. In nucleotides, the CDR3 is TGTGCCAGCAGCCCAGGGGCGGGGGGATTCTACAATGAGCAGTTCTTC.

The genes are TRBV12-3 or TRBV12-4 and TRBJ1-3; D gene ambiguous. This CDR3 is 15 amino acids long. Trimming cost V 6 bases and J 0 bases, with 12 bases left between them. In DNA form, the CDR3 reads TGTGCCAGCAGCCCAATCGGTGGCTCTGGAAACACCATATATTTT. It translates to CASSPIGGSGNTIYF.

This clonotype was seen a few times. V and J are TRBV9 and TRBJ1-1; D ambiguous. This CDR3 is built from 16 residues. V was clipped by 4 bases and J by 3 bases, with 19 bases between them. Germline CDR1 reads SGDLS; CDR2 reads YYNGEE. The CDR3 here is CASSQRSGWLDTEAFF. The CDR3 region has the DNA TGTGCCAGCAGCCAACGATCTGGGTGGCTAGACACTGAAGCTTTCTTT.

There are many counts of this clonotype. This rearrangement joins TRBV3-1 to TRBJ2-7; 7 positions match TRBD2. CDR3 size: 13 residues. V trimming: 4 bases; J trimming: 3 bases; junction bases outside the gene matches: 3. Germline CDR1 LGHDT, CDR2 YNNKEL (reference sequence). For the CDR3, the DNA is TGTGCCAGCAGCCTGGGGACTATCTACGAGCAGTACTTC. It is translated as CASSLGTIYEQYF.